The 19 T cell receptor beta chains below all came from one sample that was sequenced in a study of T-cell memory formation after mild COVID-19. TCRdb passed the 5' RACE reads through MiXCR, listing each CDR3 protein once. The table shows 300,000 to 350,000 distinct CDR3 sequences, with approximately 14% occurring only once. Sequencing was done on a sample of PBMCs or a T cell subset sorted from them (not recorded which). These receptors all stem from a man aged 18-30 years who had mild COVID-19 (a few samples of this study predate the infection). Cell type and time point are not known.

This clonotype was detected only a few times. The chain couples TRBV5-5 to TRBJ2-7; D may be TRBD1 (7 bases). The CDR3 contains 14 residues. Trimming cost V 4 bases and J 1 base, with 12 bases left between them. Looked up from germline, CDR1 is SGHKS and CDR2 is YYEKEE (reference sequence). The CDR3 here is CASSAGQTSYEQYV. The CDR3 coding sequence is TGTGCCAGCAGCGCGGGACAGACGTCCTACGAGCAGTACGTC.

This clonotype was detected many times. This chain links TRBV29-1 with TRBJ1-4, with D uncertain. Germline CDR1 and CDR2: SQVTM and ANQGSEA. The CDR3 consists of 12 residues. V was cut by 3 bases and J by 4 bases, with 6 bases left in between. This CDR3 is CSVERVNEKLFF. The CDR3 nucleotides read TGCAGCGTTGAGAGGGTTAATGAAAAACTGTTTTTT.

The J gene is TRBJ1-5, the V gene TRBV5-1; no firm D call. Deletions cut 4 bases from V and 0 bases from J, with 11 bases between. There are 15 residues in the CDR3. CDR1 and CDR2 (germline): SGHRS, YFSETQ. The CDR3 coding sequence is TGCGCCAGCAGCCCTGCCACGGGTAGCAATCAGCCCCAGCATTTT. Protein: CASSPATGSNQPQHF.

This clonotype was observed a handful of times. The rearrangement links TRBV6-2 or TRBV6-3 to TRBJ1-5, with 8 bases aligning to TRBD1. The CDR3 totals 16 residues. Per germline, CDR1 MNHEY and CDR2 SVGEGT. V shed 2 bases, J shed 4 bases, and the junction held 7 bases outside the gene matches. The DNA of the CDR3 is TGTGCCAGCAGTTACGACCCACACAGGGGGAATCAGCCCCAGCATTTT. Protein: CASSYDPHRGNQPQHF.

This chain connects TRBV5-1 to TRBJ2-7, with 7 nucleotides matching TRBD1. Unmatched junction bases numbered 2, after V lost 1 base and J lost 1 base. The CDR3 spans 14 residues. CDR1 and CDR2 (germline): SGHRS, YFSETQ. The CDR3 sequence is CASSLQGESYEQYV. The CDR3 DNA is TGCGCCAGCAGCTTGCAGGGGGAATCCTACGAGCAGTACGTC.

The sample holds a few counts of this clonotype. The rearrangement links TRBV5-1 to TRBJ2-2; 8 bases are a match to TRBD1. J gave up 4 bases and V 6 bases, and 14 bases lay outside the gene matches. The CDR3 loop spans 17 amino acids. Germline CDR1 and CDR2: SGHRS and YFSETQ. This CDR3 reads CASTSDRQGAVTGELFF. CDR3 nucleotide sequence: TGCGCCAGCACGTCGGATCGGCAGGGGGCGGTCACCGGGGAGCTGTTTTTT.

The table lists this clonotype with a few counts. The chain has TRBV6-5 and TRBJ2-5, with a tentative D call TRBD2 (6 bases). This CDR3 spans 16 amino acids. Germline CDR1 reads MNHEY; CDR2 reads SVGAGI. The V end was cut by 2 bases, the J end by 4 bases, with 17 bases between. The CDR3 region has the DNA TGTGCCAGCAGTTACACGGGCGGGGATGTGGGAGAGACCCAGTACTTC. This sequence encodes CASSYTGGDVGETQYF.

This clonotype was picked up many times. J is TRBJ2-1 and V is TRBV7-3, with 7 bases matching TRBD1. Germline CDR1 reads SGHTA; CDR2 reads FQGTGA. Trimming took 0 bases from V and 7 from J; bases not matched to a gene: 6. This CDR3 is built from 15 residues. The CDR3 sequence: CASSLTMTGMNEQFF. CDR3 DNA sequence: TGTGCCAGCAGCTTAACGATGACAGGGATGAATGAGCAGTTCTTC.

V usage is TRBV7-9 and J usage is TRBJ2-5, with D perhaps TRBD1 (6 bases). Deletions cut 8 bases from V and 5 bases from J, with 18 bases between. CDR3 length: 14 residues. Germline V gene sequence: CDR1 SEHNR, CDR2 FQNEAQ (reference sequence). This CDR3 is CASQIDRTDETQYF. CDR3 coding DNA: TGTGCCAGCCAAATCGACAGGACGGATGAGACCCAGTACTTC.

This chain connects TRBV5-1 to TRBJ2-5, with D tentatively TRBD2 (6 bases). The germline V and J ends were trimmed by 4 bases and 5 bases, with 15 bases remaining between them. The CDR3 sequence is 14 residues long. Germline loops: CDR1 SGHRS, CDR2 YFSETQ. CDR3 DNA sequence: TGCGCCAGCAGCCCCGGGGGATTTGAGGAGACCCAGTACTTC. It codes for CASSPGGFEETQYF.

V is TRBV4-3 and J is TRBJ2-2; no reliable D call. Per the germline V gene, CDR1 is LGHNA and CDR2 is YSLEER. Trimming removed 6 bases from V and 1 base from J, with 12 bases in between. This CDR3 spans 15 amino acids. The DNA for the CDR3 is TGCGCCAGCAGGCCCTGGCATCAGAACACCGGGGAGCTGTTTTTT. It codes for CASRPWHQNTGELFF.

A few counts support this clonotype. The rearrangement joins TRBV4-3 to TRBJ2-5; a possible D gene is TRBD2 (5 bases). V gave up 4 bases and J gave up 1 base, with 19 bases separating them. Per the germline V gene, CDR1 is LGHNA and CDR2 is YSLEER. This CDR3 region has 17 residues. DNA for the CDR3: TGCGCCAGCAGCCTTAGCATGAGCGGCTTCGCCCAAGAGACCCAGTACTTC. Residues: CASSLSMSGFAQETQYF.

The chain joins TRBV6-5 to TRBJ1-2, with D uncertain. The germline V gene has CDR1 MNHEY and CDR2 SVGAGI. The germline V and J ends were trimmed by 6 bases and 3 bases, with 8 bases remaining between them. The CDR3 sequence is 12 residues long. The CDR3 loop reads CASRDSYYGYTF. For the CDR3, the DNA is TGTGCCAGCAGAGATTCCTACTATGGCTACACCTTC.

The chain combines TRBV15 with TRBJ1-1; D is unclear. Between the trimmed V and J ends, which lost 4 bases and 10 bases, there was a span of 13 bases. Germline lookup yields CDR1 LNHNV and CDR2 YYDKDF (reference sequence). The CDR3 runs 12 residues. CDR3 DNA sequence: TGTGCCACCAGCATCCGACACACGGGAGCTTTCTTT. Translated: CATSIRHTGAFF.

Concerning this clonotype: The junction differs from germline at one of its ends, possibly a read error. This rearrangement joins TRBV20-1 to TRBJ1-2; D might be TRBD1 (5 bases). Germline values: CDR1 DFQATT, CDR2 SNEGSKA (reference sequence). The CDR3 runs to 13 residues. CDR3 DNA sequence: TGCAGTGCTAGAGAAGGACAAACACCTGGCTATACCTTC. It is translated as CSAREGQTPGYTF.

The V and J genes are TRBV2 and TRBJ1-5, with unresolved D. Germline V gives CDR1 SNHLY, CDR2 FYNNEI. The V end was cut by 6 bases, the J end by 3 bases, with 15 bases between. This CDR3 has 15 residues. The CDR3 protein is CASSEDFSFNQPQHF. CDR3 coding DNA: TGTGCCAGCAGCGAGGATTTTTCTTTCAATCAGCCCCAGCATTTT.

This clonotype was seen a few times. The chain combines TRBV6-2 or TRBV6-3 with TRBJ2-7; D assignment may be TRBD1 or TRBD2 (5 bases each). Trimming took off 6 bases at V and 5 bases at J, with 8 bases between the two ends. CDR1 MNHEY and CDR2 SVGEGT come from the germline V gene. The CDR3 contains 11 residues. As DNA, the CDR3 is TGTGCCAGCAGGAGGGGAGACGAGCAGTACTTC. As protein: CASRRGDEQYF.

This clonotype was counted between two and nine times. J is TRBJ2-1 and V is TRBV24-1, with a tentative D call TRBD1 (5 bases). The CDR3 has 14 residues. Trimming pared 5 bases from V and 7 bases from J, leaving 14 bases between. Germline CDR1 and CDR2: KGHDR and SFDVKD. This chain's CDR3 is CATSVAGLENEQFF. The CDR3 DNA sequence: TGTGCCACCAGTGTGGCAGGGTTAGAAAATGAGCAGTTCTTC.

This chain links TRBV12-3 or TRBV12-4 with TRBJ2-7; D not resolved. Trimming took off 5 bases at V and 5 bases at J, with 19 bases between the two ends. The CDR3 is made up of 15 amino acids. CDR3 in amino acids: CASSLQHPDPNEQYF. CDR3 sequence (DNA): TGTGCCAGCAGTCTCCAACACCCGGACCCCAACGAGCAGTACTTC.